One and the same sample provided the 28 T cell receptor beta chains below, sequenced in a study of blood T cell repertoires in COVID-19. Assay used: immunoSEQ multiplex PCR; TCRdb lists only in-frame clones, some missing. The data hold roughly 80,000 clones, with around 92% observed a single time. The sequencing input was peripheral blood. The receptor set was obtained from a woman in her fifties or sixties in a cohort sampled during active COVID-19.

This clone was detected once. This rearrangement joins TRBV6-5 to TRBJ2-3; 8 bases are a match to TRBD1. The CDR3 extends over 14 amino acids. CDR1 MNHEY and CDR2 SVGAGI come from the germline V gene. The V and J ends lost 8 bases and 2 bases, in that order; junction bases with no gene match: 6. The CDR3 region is CASGTGYHTDTQYF. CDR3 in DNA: TGTGCCAGCGGGACAGGATACCACACAGATACGCAGTATTTT.

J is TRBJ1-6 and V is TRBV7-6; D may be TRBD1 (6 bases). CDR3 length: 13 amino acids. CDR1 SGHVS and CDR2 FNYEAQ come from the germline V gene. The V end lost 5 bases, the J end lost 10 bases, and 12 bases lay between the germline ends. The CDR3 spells CASSPGDRSPLHF. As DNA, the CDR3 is TGTGCCAGCAGCCCAGGGGATCGGTCACCCCTCCACTTT. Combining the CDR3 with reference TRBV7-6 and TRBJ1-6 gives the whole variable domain GAGVSQSPRYKVTKRGQDVALRCDPISGHVSLYWYRQALGQGPEFLTYFNYEAQQDKSGLPNDRFSAERPEGSISTLTIQRTEQRDSAMYRCASSPGDRSPLHFGNGTRLTVT.

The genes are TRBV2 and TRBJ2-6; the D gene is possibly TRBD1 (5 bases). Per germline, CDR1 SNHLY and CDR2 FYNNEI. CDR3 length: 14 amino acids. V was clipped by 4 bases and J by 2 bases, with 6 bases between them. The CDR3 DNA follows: TGTGCCAGCAGTGGGACACCTGGGGCCAACGTCCTGACTTTC. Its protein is CASSGTPGANVLTF. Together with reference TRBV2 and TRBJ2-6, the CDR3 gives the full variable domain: EPEVTQTPSHQVTQMGQEVILRCVPISNHLYFYWYRQILGQKVEFLVSFYNNEISEKSEIFDDQFSVERPDGSNFTLKIRSTKLEDSAMYFCASSGTPGANVLTFGAGSRLTVL.

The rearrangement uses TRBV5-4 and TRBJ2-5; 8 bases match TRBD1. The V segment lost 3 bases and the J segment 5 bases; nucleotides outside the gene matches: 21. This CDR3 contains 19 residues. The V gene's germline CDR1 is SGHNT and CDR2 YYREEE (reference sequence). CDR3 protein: CASSSCLPLLDRVVETQYF. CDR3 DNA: TGTGCCAGCAGCTCTTGTTTGCCTCTGTTGGACAGGGTCGTTGAGACCCAGTACTTC.

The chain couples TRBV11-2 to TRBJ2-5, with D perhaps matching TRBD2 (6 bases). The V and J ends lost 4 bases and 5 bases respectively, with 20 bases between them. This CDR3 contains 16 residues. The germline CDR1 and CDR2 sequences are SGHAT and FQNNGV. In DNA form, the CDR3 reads TGTGCCAGCAGCTCTAGCGAGCAACCCCGAGGGGAGACCCAGTACTTC. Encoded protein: CASSSSEQPRGETQYF. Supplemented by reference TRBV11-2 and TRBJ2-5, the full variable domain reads EAGVAQSPRYKIIEKRQSVAFWCNPISGHATLYWYQQILGQGPKLLIQFQNNGVVDDSQLPKDRFSAERLKGVDSTLKIQPAKLEDSAVYLCASSSSEQPRGETQYFGPGTRLLVL.

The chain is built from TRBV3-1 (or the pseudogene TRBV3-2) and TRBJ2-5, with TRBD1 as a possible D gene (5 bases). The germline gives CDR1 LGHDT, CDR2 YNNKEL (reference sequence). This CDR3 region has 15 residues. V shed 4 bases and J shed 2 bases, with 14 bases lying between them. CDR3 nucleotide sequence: TGTGCCAGCAGCCCCGTGCGGACAATACAAGAGACCCAGTACTTC. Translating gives CASSPVRTIQETQYF.

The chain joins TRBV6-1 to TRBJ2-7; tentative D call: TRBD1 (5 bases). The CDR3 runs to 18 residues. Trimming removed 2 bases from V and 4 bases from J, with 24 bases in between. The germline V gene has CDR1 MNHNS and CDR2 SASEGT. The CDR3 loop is CASSELWGHSSIIYEQYF. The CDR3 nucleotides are TGTGCCAGCAGTGAACTATGGGGCCACTCATCAATTATTTACGAGCAGTACTTC.

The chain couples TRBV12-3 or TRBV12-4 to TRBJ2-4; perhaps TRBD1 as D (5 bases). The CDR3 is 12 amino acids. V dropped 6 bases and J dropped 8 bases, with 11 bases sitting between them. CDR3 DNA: TGTGCCAGCAGCCAGGACATCGACATTCAGTACTTC. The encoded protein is CASSQDIDIQYF.

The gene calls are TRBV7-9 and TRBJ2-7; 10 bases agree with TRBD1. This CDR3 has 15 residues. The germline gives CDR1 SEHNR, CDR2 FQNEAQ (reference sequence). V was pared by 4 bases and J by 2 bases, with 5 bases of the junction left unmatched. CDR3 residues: CASSSVGTGAYEQYF. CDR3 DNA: TGTGCCAGCAGCTCCGTGGGGACAGGGGCCTACGAGCAGTACTTC.

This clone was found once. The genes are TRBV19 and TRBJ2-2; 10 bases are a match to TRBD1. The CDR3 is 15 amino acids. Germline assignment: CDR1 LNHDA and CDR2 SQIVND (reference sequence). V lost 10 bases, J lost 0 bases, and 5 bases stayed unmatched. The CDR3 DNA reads TGTGCCACCTATGGGACAGGGGCGAACACCGGGGAGCTGTTTTTT. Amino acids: CATYGTGANTGELFF.

The CDR3 DNA follows: TGTGCTAGTGGTTTGCGGGGGAAAGAGACCCAGTACTTC. This codes for CASGLRGKETQYF. The chain joins TRBV12-5 to TRBJ2-5; D may be TRBD2 (6 bases). Trimming left V 2 bases short and J 3 bases short, with 7 bases between. Germline assignment: CDR1 LGHNT and CDR2 FRNRAP. This CDR3 contains 13 residues.

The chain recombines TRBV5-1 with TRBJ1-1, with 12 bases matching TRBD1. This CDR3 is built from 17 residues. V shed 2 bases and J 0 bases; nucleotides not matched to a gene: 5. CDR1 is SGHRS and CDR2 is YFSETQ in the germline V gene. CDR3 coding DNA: TGCGCCAGCAGCTTCCCGGGACAGGGGGCCTTGAACACTGAAGCTTTCTTT. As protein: CASSFPGQGALNTEAFF.

Here the CDR3 reads CASSPPVRPQHF. CDR3 nucleotides: TGTGCCAGCAGTCCCCCGGTTAGGCCCCAGCATTTT. The J gene is TRBJ1-5, the V gene TRBV28; no definite D call. V was pared by 5 bases and J by 9 bases, with 11 bases between. The CDR3 loop spans 12 amino acids. The germline CDR1 and CDR2 sequences are MDHEN and SYDVKM.

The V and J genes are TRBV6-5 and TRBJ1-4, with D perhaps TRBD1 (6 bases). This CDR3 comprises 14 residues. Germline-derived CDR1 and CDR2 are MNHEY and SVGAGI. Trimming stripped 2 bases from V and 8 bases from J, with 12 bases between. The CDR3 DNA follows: TGTGCCAGCAGTTACCAGGGGTTTGGAGAAAAACTGTTTTTT. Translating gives CASSYQGFGEKLFF.

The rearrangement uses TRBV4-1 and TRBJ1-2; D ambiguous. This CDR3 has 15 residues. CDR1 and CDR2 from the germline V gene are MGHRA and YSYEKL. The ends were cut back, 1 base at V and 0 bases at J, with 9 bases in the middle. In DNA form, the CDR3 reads TGCGCCAGCAGCCAAGTGACTGGTACTAACTATGGCTACACCTTC. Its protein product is CASSQVTGTNYGYTF.

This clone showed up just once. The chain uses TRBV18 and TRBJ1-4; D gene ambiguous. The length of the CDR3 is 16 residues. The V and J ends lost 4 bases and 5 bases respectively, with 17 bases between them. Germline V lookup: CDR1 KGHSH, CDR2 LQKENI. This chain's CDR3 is CASSLNTVSRNEKLFF. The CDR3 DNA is TGTGCCAGCTCACTTAATACGGTGAGCCGAAATGAAAAACTGTTTTTT.

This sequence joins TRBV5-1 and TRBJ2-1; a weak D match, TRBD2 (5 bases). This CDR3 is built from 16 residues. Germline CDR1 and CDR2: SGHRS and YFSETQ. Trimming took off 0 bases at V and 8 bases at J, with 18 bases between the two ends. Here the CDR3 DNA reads TGCGCCAGCAGCTTGGCCCCTACTAACAGCGGCTATGAGCAGTTCTTC. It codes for CASSLAPTNSGYEQFF.

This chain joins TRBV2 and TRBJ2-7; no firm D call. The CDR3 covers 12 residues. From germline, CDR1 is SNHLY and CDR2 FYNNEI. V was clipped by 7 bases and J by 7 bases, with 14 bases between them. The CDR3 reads CASTPRRGEQYF. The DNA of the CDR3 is TGTGCCAGCACCCCTCGTCGCGGTGAGCAGTACTTC.

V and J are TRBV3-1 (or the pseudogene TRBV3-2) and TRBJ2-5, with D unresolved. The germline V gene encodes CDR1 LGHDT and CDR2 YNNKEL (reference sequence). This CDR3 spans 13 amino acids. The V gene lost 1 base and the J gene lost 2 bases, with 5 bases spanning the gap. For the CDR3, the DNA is TGTGCCAGCAGCCAAGGCCTACAAGAGACCCAGTACTTC. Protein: CASSQGLQETQYF.

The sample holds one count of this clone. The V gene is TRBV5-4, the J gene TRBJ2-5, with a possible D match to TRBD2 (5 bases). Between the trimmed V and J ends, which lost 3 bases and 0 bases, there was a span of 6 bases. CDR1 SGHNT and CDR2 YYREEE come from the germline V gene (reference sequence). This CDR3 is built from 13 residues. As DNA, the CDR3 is TGTGCCAGCAGCTGGGAGTACCAAGAGACCCAGTACTTC. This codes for CASSWEYQETQYF.

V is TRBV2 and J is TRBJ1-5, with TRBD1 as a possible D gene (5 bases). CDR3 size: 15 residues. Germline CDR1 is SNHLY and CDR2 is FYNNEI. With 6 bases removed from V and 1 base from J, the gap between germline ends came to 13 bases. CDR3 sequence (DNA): TGTGCCAGCAGGAAGCAGGGTGTCAGCAATCAGCCCCAGCATTTT. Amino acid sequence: CASRKQGVSNQPQHF.

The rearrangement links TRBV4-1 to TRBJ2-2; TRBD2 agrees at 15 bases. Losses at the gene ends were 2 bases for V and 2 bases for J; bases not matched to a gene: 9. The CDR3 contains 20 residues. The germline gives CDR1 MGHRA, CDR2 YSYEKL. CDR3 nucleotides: TGCGCCAGCAGCCAACCGCCGGGACTAGCGGGAGGACTCAACACCGGGGAGCTGTTTTTT. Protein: CASSQPPGLAGGLNTGELFF.

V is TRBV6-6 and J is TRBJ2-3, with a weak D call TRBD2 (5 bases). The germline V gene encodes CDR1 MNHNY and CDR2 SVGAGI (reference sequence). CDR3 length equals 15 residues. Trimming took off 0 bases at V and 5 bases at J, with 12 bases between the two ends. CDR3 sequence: CASSYSKRTLDTQYF. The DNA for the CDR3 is TGTGCCAGCAGTTACTCTAAGAGGACTTTAGATACGCAGTATTTT.

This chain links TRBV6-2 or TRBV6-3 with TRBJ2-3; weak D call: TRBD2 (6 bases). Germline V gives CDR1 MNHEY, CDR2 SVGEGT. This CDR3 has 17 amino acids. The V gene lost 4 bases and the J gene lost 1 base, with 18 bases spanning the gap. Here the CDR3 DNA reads TGTGCCAGCAGTTTGGACCCCCCTAGCGCCCGCACAGATACGCAGTATTTT. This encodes CASSLDPPSARTDTQYF.

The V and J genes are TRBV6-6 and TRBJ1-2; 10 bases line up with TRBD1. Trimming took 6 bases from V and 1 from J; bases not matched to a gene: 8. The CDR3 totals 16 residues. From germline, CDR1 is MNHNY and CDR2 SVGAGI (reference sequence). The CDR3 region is CASSPRQGAFNYGYTF. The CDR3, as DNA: TGTGCCAGCAGCCCTCGACAGGGGGCTTTTAACTATGGCTACACCTTC.

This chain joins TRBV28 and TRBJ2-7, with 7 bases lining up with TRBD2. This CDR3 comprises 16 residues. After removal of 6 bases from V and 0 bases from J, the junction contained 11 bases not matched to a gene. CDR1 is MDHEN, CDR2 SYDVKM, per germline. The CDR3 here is CASRGVGREFSYEQYF. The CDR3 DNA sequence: TGTGCCAGCAGGGGGGTGGGGCGGGAGTTCTCCTACGAGCAGTACTTC.

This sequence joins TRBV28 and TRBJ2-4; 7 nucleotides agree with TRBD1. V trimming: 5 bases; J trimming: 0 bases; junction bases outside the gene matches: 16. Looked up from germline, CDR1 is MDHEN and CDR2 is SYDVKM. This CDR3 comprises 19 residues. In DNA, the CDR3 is TGTGCCAGCAGTCCTATCCTTTATACAGGGGCTGGAGCCAAAAACATTCAGTACTTC. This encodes CASSPILYTGAGAKNIQYF.

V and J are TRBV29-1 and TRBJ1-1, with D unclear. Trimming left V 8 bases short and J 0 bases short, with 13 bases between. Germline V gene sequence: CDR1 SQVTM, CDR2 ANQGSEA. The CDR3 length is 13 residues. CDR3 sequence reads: CSFVRFMNTEAFF. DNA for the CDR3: TGCAGCTTCGTGAGGTTCATGAACACTGAAGCTTTCTTT.